A few counts support the clone carrying this TCR beta chain. V lost 3 bases, J lost 2 bases, and 14 bases lay in between. CDR1 and CDR2 from the germline V gene are DFQATT and SNEGSKA (reference sequence). This CDR3 comprises 15 residues. TCRdb re-called the RT-PCR reads through MiXCR, storing one row per CDR3 protein. The sample consists of more than 600,000 distinct CDR3 sequences, over 12% of them appearing once. Source material: memory CD4+ T cells from blood. This receptor was obtained from a female donor in good health, serving as a healthy control. The rearrangement joins TRBV20-1 to TRBJ1-5, with D possibly matching TRBD1 (6 bases). Written as DNA, the CDR3 is TGCAGTGCTAGCTTGGGGGGCGTAGGCAATCAGCCCCAGCATTTT. Protein: CSASLGGVGNQPQHF.